The source of this T cell receptor beta chain is a study of blood T cell repertoires in COVID-19. About the research overall: COVID-19 samples collected from the United States, Italy and Spain covered acute and convalescent phases. In each case, the material was cDNA or gDNA derived from T cells, B-cell-depleted T cells, or PBMCs.

Original processing methods: Quantification of nucleated cells was approximated via reference gene primer amplification. Produced via immunoSEQ multiplex PCR; TCRdb's table is partial and in-frame only. The DNA was the basis for D and trimming; V, J and clone size are from that table. The sample yields approximately 94,000 clones, more than 75% seen once. Input material: peripheral blood. The sequence was obtained from a woman older than 75 with active COVID-19.

The DNA of the CDR3 is TGTGCCAGCAGCCAAGACCTCCAGGGGCGAGAAAAACTGTTTTTT. It specifies CASSQDLQGREKLFF. The chain is built from TRBV4-2 and TRBJ1-4, with a weak D call TRBD1 (6 bases). This CDR3 region has 15 residues. Germline V gene lookup returns CDR1 LGHNA and CDR2 YNFKEQ. Between the trimmed V and J ends, which lost 0 bases and 8 bases, there was a span of 13 bases.